The 12 T cell receptor beta chains below were found in one sample sequenced in a study of T cells after yellow fever vaccination. TCRdb recomputed calls from the 5' RACE reads with MiXCR, one row per CDR3 protein. The top ten hold roughly half of the sample, which has some 32,000 distinct CDR3 sequences, 4.4% seen once. This material consisted of CD8+ T cells sorted from PBMCs, taken 5 days after the yellow fever booster vaccination. Every receptor here comes from a young man who received the YFV17D yellow fever vaccine.

This clonotype was recorded many times. The rearrangement links TRBV6-5 to TRBJ2-7; unclear D gene. This CDR3 is 14 amino acids long. V dropped 6 bases and J dropped 0 bases, with 12 bases sitting between them. Germline V CDR1 and CDR2: MNHEY, SVGAGI. CDR3 amino acids: CASSSPGSSYEQYF. The CDR3 DNA is TGTGCCAGCAGCTCCCCAGGAAGCTCCTACGAGCAGTACTTC.

This clonotype was counted at least ten times. CDR3 sequence reads: CSVKTSGSSLGNEQFF. For the CDR3, the DNA is TGCAGTGTCAAGACTAGCGGGAGTAGTTTAGGCAATGAGCAGTTCTTC. J is TRBJ2-1 and V is TRBV20-1, with TRBD2 identical over 12 bases. Germline lookup yields CDR1 DFQATT and CDR2 SNEGSKA (reference sequence). This CDR3 is 16 amino acids long. Losses at the gene ends were 7 bases for V and 6 bases for J; bases not matched to a gene: 13.

This clonotype was observed at least ten times. J is TRBJ1-2 and V is TRBV29-1, with D hard to call. The germline V gene has CDR1 SQVTM and CDR2 ANQGSEA. CDR3 length: 14 amino acids. The ends were cut back, 0 bases at V and 8 bases at J, with 16 bases in the middle. CDR3: CSVEDRLNVLGYTF. The CDR3 nucleotides read TGCAGCGTTGAAGATCGGCTGAACGTTTTGGGCTACACCTTC.

Ten or more counts support this clonotype. The genes are TRBV19 and TRBJ2-1; 7 bases fit TRBD2. The CDR3 extends over 13 amino acids. Germline-derived CDR1 and CDR2 are LNHDA and SQIVND (reference sequence). The junction had 11 bases not matched to a gene; V was cut back by 8 bases and J by 10 bases. The CDR3 nucleotides are TGTGCCAGTGTAGGCGGGAGTTCTGTCGAGCAGTTCTTC. Its translation is CASVGGSSVEQFF.

This clonotype has ten or more counts. V gene TRBV5-1 combines with J gene TRBJ2-1; D may be TRBD2 (6 bases). CDR1 is SGHRS, CDR2 YFSETQ, per germline. Trimming took 0 bases from V and 1 from J, leaving 8 bases between them. The CDR3 sequence is 15 residues long. CDR3 region: CASSLAGTSYNEQFF. In nucleotides, the CDR3 is TGCGCCAGCAGCTTGGCCGGGACTTCCTACAATGAGCAGTTCTTC.

This clonotype was observed many times. The V and J genes are TRBV23-1 and TRBJ2-7, with D maybe TRBD2 (5 bases). TRBV23-1 is sorted into the ORF group, with uncertain function. The CDR3 spans 15 residues. V shed 0 bases and J shed 5 bases, with 14 bases lying between them. The CDR3 DNA reads as TGCGCCAGCAGTCAATCTTCTAGCAGTCCCCACGAGCAGTACTTC. Amino acid sequence: CASSQSSSSPHEQYF.

This clonotype was found many times. The chain links TRBV19 to TRBJ2-7; 10 bases align to TRBD1. Trimming removed 3 bases from V and 3 bases from J; junction bases left unmatched: 5. This CDR3 has 15 amino acids. CDR1 and CDR2 (germline): LNHDA, SQIVND (reference sequence). CDR3 sequence (DNA): TGTGCCAGTAGTATTGGGACAGGGGTACTCTACGAGCAGTACTTC. Translated: CASSIGTGVLYEQYF.

This clonotype showed up many times. The V and J genes are TRBV20-1 and TRBJ1-1; no clear D gene. Germline V gene sequence: CDR1 DFQATT, CDR2 SNEGSKA (reference sequence). V lost 2 bases and J 6 bases, leaving 16 bases between the germline ends. There are 14 residues in the CDR3. The CDR3 loop is CSARFLGEGAEAFF. In nucleotides, the CDR3 is TGCAGTGCTAGATTCCTCGGGGAGGGCGCTGAAGCTTTCTTT.

This clonotype was picked up many times. The V and J genes are TRBV4-3 and TRBJ2-1; unclear D gene. Germline V CDR1 and CDR2: LGHNA, YSLEER. Trimming stripped 4 bases from V and 9 bases from J, with 13 bases between. The CDR3 covers 13 residues. This CDR3 is CASSPSRRREQFF. The DNA for the CDR3 is TGCGCCAGCAGCCCGTCCAGAAGGCGTGAGCAGTTCTTC.

This clonotype showed up many times. This chain links TRBV10-2 with TRBJ2-5, with D perhaps assigned TRBD1 or TRBD2 (6 bases each). Trimming took off 7 bases at V and 5 bases at J, with 11 bases between the two ends. The CDR3 loop spans 12 amino acids. Germline values: CDR1 WSHSY, CDR2 SAAADI. DNA of the CDR3: TGCGCCAGCATCGGGGGCGGGGAGACCCAGTACTTC. As protein: CASIGGGETQYF.

This clonotype has ten or more counts. This chain connects TRBV5-6 to TRBJ2-3, with D uncertain. V was pared by 0 bases and J by 1 base, with 6 bases between. CDR1 is SGHDT, CDR2 YYEEEE, per germline. The CDR3 totals 14 residues. The CDR3: CASSLAGRTDTQYF. The CDR3 DNA follows: TGTGCCAGCAGCTTGGCGGGTCGCACAGATACGCAGTATTTT.

This clonotype was recorded at least ten times. This sequence joins TRBV2 and TRBJ2-4; D ambiguous. Per germline, CDR1 SNHLY and CDR2 FYNNEI. The CDR3 contains 15 residues. The V and J ends lost 8 bases and 1 base respectively, with 15 bases between them. In DNA form, the CDR3 reads TGTGCCAGCCGAGACACCGTCTCCGCCAAAAACATTCAGTACTTC. Amino acid sequence: CASRDTVSAKNIQYF.